This TCR beta chain was retrieved from a study of blood T cell repertoires in COVID-19. At the level of the study: Whether acute or convalescent, the COVID-19 samples came from the United States, Italy and Spain. The cDNA or gDNA used as material had been derived from T cells, B-cell-depleted T cells, or PBMCs.

This CDR3 is built from 14 residues. The J segment lost 8 bases and the V segment lost 3 bases, leaving 6 bases of the junction unmatched. Germline-derived CDR1 and CDR2 are SGDLS and YYNGEE. Using immunoSEQ multiplex PCR, the repertoire was profiled, and TCRdb retains in-frame clones only, with some absent. Of approximately 89,000 clones listed, around 96% are singletons. The V and J genes are TRBV9 and TRBJ2-1; the match to TRBD2 covers 9 bases. The TCR comes from a human donor with active COVID-19. The donor label of this sample is uncertain. The source material was peripheral blood. The CDR3 sequence is CASSGPGLAHEQFF. CDR3 coding DNA: TGTGCCAGCAGCGGACCGGGACTAGCCCATGAGCAGTTCTTC.